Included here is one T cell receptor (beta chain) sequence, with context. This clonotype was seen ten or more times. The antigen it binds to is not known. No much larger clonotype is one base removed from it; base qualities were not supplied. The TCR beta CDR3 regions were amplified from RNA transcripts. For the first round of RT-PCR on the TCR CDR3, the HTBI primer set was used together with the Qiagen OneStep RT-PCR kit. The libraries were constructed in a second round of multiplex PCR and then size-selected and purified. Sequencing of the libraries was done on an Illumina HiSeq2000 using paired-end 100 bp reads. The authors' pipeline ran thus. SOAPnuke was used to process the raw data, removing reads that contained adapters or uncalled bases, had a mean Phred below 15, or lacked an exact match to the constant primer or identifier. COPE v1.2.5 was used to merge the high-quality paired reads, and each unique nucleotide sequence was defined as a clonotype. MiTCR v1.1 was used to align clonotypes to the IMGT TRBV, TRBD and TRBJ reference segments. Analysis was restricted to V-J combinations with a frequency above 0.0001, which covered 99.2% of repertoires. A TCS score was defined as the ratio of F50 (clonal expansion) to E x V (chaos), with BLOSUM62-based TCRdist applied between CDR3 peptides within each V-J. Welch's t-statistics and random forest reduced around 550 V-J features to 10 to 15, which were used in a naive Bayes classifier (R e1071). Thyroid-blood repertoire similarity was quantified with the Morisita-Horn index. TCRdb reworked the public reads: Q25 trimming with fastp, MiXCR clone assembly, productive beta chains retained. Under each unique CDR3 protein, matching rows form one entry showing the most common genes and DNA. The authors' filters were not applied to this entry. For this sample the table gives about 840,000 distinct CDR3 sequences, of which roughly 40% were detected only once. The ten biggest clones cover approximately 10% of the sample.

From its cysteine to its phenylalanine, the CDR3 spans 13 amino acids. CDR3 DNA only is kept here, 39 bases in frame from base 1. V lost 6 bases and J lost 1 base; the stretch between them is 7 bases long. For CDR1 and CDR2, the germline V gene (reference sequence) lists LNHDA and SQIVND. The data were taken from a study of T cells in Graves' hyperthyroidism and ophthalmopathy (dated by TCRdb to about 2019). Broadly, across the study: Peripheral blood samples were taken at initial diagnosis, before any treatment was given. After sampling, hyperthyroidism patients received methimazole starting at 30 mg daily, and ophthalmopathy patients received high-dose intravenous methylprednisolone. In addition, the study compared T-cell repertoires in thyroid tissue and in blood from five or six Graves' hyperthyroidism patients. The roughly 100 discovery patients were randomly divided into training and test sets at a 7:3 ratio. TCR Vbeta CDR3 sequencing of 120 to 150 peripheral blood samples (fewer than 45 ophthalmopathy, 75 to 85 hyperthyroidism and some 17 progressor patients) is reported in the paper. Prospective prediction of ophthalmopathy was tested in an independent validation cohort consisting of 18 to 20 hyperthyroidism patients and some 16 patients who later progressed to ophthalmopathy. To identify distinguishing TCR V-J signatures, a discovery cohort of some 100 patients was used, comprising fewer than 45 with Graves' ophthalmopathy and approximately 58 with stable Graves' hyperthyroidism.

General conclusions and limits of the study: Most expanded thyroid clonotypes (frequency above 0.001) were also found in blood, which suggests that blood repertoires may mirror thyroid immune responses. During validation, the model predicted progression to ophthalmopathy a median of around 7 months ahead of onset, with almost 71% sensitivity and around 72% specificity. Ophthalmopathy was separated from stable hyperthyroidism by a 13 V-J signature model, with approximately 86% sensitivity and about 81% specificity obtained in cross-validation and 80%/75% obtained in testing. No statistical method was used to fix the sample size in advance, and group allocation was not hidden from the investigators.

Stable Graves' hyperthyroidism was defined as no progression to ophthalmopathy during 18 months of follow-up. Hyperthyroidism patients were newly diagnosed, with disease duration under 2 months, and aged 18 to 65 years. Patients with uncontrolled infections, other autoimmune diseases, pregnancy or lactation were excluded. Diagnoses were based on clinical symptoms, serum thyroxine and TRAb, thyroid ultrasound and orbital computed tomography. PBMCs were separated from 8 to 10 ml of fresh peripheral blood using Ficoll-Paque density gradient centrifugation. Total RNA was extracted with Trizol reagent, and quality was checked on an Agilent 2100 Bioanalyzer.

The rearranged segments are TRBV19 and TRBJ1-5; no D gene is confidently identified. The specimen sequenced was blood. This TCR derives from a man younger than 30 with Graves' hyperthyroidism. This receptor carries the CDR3 CASRLASNQPQHF. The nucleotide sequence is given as TGTGCCAGTAGATTGGCCAGCAATCAGCCCCAGCATTTT.